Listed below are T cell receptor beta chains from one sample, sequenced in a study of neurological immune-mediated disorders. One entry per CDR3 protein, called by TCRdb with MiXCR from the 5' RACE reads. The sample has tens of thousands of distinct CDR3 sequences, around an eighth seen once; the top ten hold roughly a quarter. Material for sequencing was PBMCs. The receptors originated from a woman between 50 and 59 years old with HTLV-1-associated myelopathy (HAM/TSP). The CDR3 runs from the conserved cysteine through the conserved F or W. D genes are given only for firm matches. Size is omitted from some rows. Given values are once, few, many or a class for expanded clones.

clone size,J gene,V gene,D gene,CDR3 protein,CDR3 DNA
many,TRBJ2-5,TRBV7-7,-,CASSPRLDWETQYF,TGTGCTAGCAGCCCACGACTAGACTGGGAGACCCAGTACTTC
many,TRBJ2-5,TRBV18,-,CASSPTETQYF,TGTGCCAGCTCACCGACAGAGACCCAGTACTTC
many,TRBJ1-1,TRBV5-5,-,CASSLYGLNTEAFF,TGTGCCAGCAGCTTGTACGGGCTGAACACTGAAGCTTTCTTT
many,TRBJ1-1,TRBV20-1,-,CSARGPSYNTEAFF,TGCAGTGCTAGAGGGCCCAGTTATAACACTGAAGCTTTCTTT
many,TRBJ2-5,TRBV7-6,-,CASSSTLQETQYF,TGTGCCAGCAGCTCCACCCTCCAAGAGACCCAGTACTTC
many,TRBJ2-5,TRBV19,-,CASSGWGTSEIETQYF,TGTGCCAGTAGTGGCTGGGGGACTTCGGAAATTGAGACCCAGTACTTC
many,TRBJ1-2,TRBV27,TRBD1,CASSPGQTTTYTF,TGTGCCAGCAGCCCGGGACAGACTACAACCTACACCTTC
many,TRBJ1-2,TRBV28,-,CASLVYGYGYTF,TGTGCCAGCCTCGTATACGGCTATGGCTACACCTTC
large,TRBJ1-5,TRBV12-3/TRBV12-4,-,CASSSRGTSNQPQHF,TGTGCCAGCAGTTCTCGGGGGACTAGCAATCAGCCCCAGCATTTT
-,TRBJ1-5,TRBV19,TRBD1,CASSIRQGISNQPQHF,TGTGCCAGTAGTATCCGACAGGGAATTAGCAATCAGCCCCAGCATTTT
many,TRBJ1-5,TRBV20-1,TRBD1,CSASSDRGNQPQHF,TGCAGTGCGTCATCGGACAGGGGCAATCAGCCCCAGCATTTT
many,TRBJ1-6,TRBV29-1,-,CSVGWGDNSPLHF,TGCAGCGTTGGTTGGGGTGATAATTCACCCCTCCACTTT
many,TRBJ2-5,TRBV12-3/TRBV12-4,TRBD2,CASSPWGLAGTGETQYF,TGTGCCAGCAGTCCCTGGGGACTAGCGGGGACGGGGGAGACCCAGTACTTC
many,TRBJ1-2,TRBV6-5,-,CASSSPRPGLAINYGYTF,TGTGCCAGCAGTTCTCCCCGTCCTGGGTTAGCGATTAACTATGGCTACACCTTC
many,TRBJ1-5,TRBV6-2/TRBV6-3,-,CAIAGGTLFQPQHF,TGTGCCATCGCGGGGGGCACTCTCTTTCAGCCCCAGCATTTT
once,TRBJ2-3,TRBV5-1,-,CASSLYSVGSTDTQYF,TGCGCCAGCAGCTTGTATAGCGTGGGTAGCACAGATACGCAGTATTTT
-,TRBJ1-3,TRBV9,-,CASSAQGLLSSGNTIYF,TGTGCCAGCAGCGCCCAGGGACTTCTGAGCTCTGGAAACACGATATATTTT
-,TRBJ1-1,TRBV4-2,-,CASSQGPGNTEAFF,TGTGCCAGCAGCCAAGGCCCGGGAAACACTGAAGCTTTCTTT
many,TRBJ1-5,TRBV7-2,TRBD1,CASSPTGVVSNQPQHF,TGTGCCAGCAGCCCCACAGGGGTCGTTAGCAATCAGCCCCAGCATTTT
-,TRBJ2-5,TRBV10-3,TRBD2,CAISARLAGELSSETQYF,TGTGCCATCAGTGCCCGACTAGCGGGAGAGTTGAGTTCGGAGACCCAGTACTTC
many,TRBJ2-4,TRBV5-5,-,CASNFAGTKNIQYF,TGTGCCAGCAACTTTGCCGGGACCAAAAACATTCAGTACTTC
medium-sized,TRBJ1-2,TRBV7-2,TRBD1,CASSSTGKRGYTF,TGTGCCAGCAGCTCGACAGGGAAGAGGGGCTACACCTTC
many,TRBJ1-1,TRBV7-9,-,CASSSSGRRDTEAFF,TGTGCCAGCAGCTCTTCTGGTCGCAGGGACACTGAAGCTTTCTTT
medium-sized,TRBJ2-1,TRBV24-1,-,CATSEPAGTSISYNEQFF,TGTGCCACCAGTGAGCCTGCCGGGACTTCGATCTCCTACAATGAGCAGTTCTTC
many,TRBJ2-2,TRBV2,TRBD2,CARSGTIRNRELFF,TGTGCCAGAAGCGGGACGATTCGGAACCGGGAGCTGTTTTTT